This entry is about one T cell receptor (beta chain). Many counts were recorded for this clonotype. Its specific antigen is unknown. There are no base qualities to consult, and no much larger clone falls within one base. This sample is part of a study of tumor-infiltrating lymphocytes in oesophageal squamous cell carcinoma (dated by TCRdb to 2015 to 2016). Reading the germline V gene gives CDR1 MNHNS and CDR2 SASEGT. Including cysteine and phenylalanine, the CDR3 has 15 amino acids. The kept DNA is CDR3 alone, 45 bases in frame from the first base. Cut back by 5 bases and 2 bases, the V and J ends lie 12 bases apart. The library was built by means of PCR. Sequencing used an Illumina HiSeq 2000. TCRdb applied fastp at Q25 and MiXCR to the public reads, then kept only in-frame beta chains. Here each entry gathers all rows of one CDR3 protein and keeps the most common genes and DNA. Counted in this sample were 15,000 to 20,000 distinct CDR3 sequences; roughly 40% of them appeared once. The ten top clones hold about 17% of the sample.

The sequenced sample was normal esophageal tissue next to the tumor. The TCR was taken from a female donor with esophageal squamous cell carcinoma. Recombination joined TRBV6-1 with TRBJ1-4, with TRBD1 perhaps the D gene, on 5 matching bases. CDR3 loop: CASSLVGATNEKLFF. The nucleotide sequence reads TGTGCCAGCAGTCTTGTTGGGGCCACTAATGAAAAACTGTTTTTT.